Below, 22 T cell receptor beta chains from the same sample are listed, as sequenced in a study of T cell responses to AZD1222 COVID-19 vaccine. Generated by immunoSEQ multiplex PCR, the TCRdb table keeps only in-frame clones and is missing some. The table shows over 65,000 clones, with around 73% occurring only once. The material was peripheral blood, obtained on day 0 of AZD1222 vaccination. Receptor source: an adult in good health.

This chain joins TRBV19 and TRBJ2-2; D gene uncertain. The CDR3 runs 14 residues. Between the trimmed V and J ends, which lost 6 bases and 1 base, there was a span of 9 bases. CDR1 and CDR2 from the germline V gene are LNHDA and SQIVND (reference sequence). The CDR3 reads CASSVQLNTGELFF. CDR3 nucleotides: TGTGCCAGTAGCGTGCAGCTGAACACCGGGGAGCTGTTTTTT.

This chain connects TRBV2 to TRBJ2-5, with 12 bases fitting TRBD2. Germline lookup yields CDR1 SNHLY and CDR2 FYNNEI. The CDR3 sequence is 17 residues long. J gave up 4 bases and V 8 bases, and 14 bases lay outside the gene matches. The CDR3: CASRRHLPSGRAETQYF. CDR3 coding DNA: TGTGCCAGCCGGAGACACCTACCTAGCGGGAGGGCAGAGACCCAGTACTTC.

This chain uses TRBV28 with TRBJ2-3; no clear D gene. There are 14 residues in the CDR3. V lost 4 bases and J lost 3, with 11 bases in between. Germline V lookup: CDR1 MDHEN, CDR2 SYDVKM. This chain's CDR3 is CASSWPPGTDTQYF. The CDR3 DNA is TGTGCCAGCAGTTGGCCCCCTGGGACAGATACGCAGTATTTT.

V usage is TRBV7-8 and J usage is TRBJ2-3, with 9 bases fitting TRBD2. Losses at the gene ends were 5 bases for V and 6 bases for J; bases not matched to a gene: 9. Germline V CDR1 and CDR2: SGHVS, FQNEAQ. CDR3 length: 15 amino acids. Written as DNA, the CDR3 is TGTGCCAGCAGCCTAAGACTAGCGGAAGGTGATACGCAGTATTTT. The encoded protein is CASSLRLAEGDTQYF.

The chain combines TRBV6-5 with TRBJ2-3; D is undetermined. V dropped 5 bases and J dropped 0 bases, with 12 bases sitting between them. The CDR3 is 15 residues long. CDR1 MNHEY and CDR2 SVGAGI come from the germline V gene. The chain's CDR3 is CASSKQHSSTDTQYF. The CDR3 nucleotides read TGTGCCAGCAGTAAACAGCACTCTAGCACAGATACGCAGTATTTT.

This clone was recorded only once. V is TRBV11-2 and J is TRBJ2-7; D remains ambiguous. CDR3 length equals 12 residues. The germline CDR1 and CDR2 sequences are SGHAT and FQNNGV. V shed 3 bases and J shed 4 bases, with 7 bases lying between them. This chain's CDR3 is CASSFTGYEQYF. The DNA of the CDR3 is TGTGCCAGCAGCTTCACCGGGTACGAGCAGTACTTC.

This clone appeared a few times. V and J are TRBV2 and TRBJ2-1; 14 nucleotides line up with TRBD2. The CDR3 is 15 residues long. V lost 7 bases and J lost 9; bases outside the gene matches: 8. Germline values: CDR1 SNHLY, CDR2 FYNNEI. CDR3 coding DNA: TGTGCCAGCATATTGGGACTAGCGGGAGTATCTGAGCAGTTCTTC. Amino acids: CASILGLAGVSEQFF.

This clone was seen only once. The chain employs TRBV9 and TRBJ2-7; D unresolved. The V gene lost 0 bases and the J gene lost 4 bases, with 14 bases spanning the gap. The CDR3 is 15 residues long. Germline V lookup: CDR1 SGDLS, CDR2 YYNGEE. In nucleotides, the CDR3 is TGTGCCAGCAGCGTAGATGCTAATGCTATTTACGAGCAGTACTTC. Its protein product is CASSVDANAIYEQYF.

This clone was recorded once. This sequence joins TRBV18 and TRBJ1-6; perhaps TRBD1 as D (6 bases). CDR3 length: 14 residues. V lost 6 bases, J lost 5 bases, and 11 bases lay in between. Germline-derived CDR1 and CDR2 are KGHSH and LQKENI. CDR3 protein: CASSSGGHNSPLHF. CDR3 nucleotide sequence: TGTGCCAGCTCGTCGGGGGGCCATAATTCACCCCTCCACTTT.

The chain uses TRBV6-5 and TRBJ1-1; the D gene is possibly TRBD1 (6 bases). CDR1 and CDR2 (germline): MNHEY, SVGAGI. The ends were cut back, 5 bases at V and 5 bases at J, with 15 bases in the middle. CDR3 length equals 14 residues. CDR3 in amino acids: CASSNTGMGTEAFF. In nucleotides, the CDR3 is TGTGCCAGCAGTAATACAGGGATGGGGACTGAAGCTTTCTTT.

The J gene is TRBJ1-2, the V gene TRBV10-3; 10 bases are shared with TRBD1. The germline CDR1 and CDR2 sequences are ENHRY and SYGVKD. The length of the CDR3 is 13 residues. The V segment lost 6 bases and the J segment 7 bases; nucleotides outside the gene matches: 5. The DNA of the CDR3 is TGTGCCATCAGCGTGGGGACAGGGGCTGGCTACACCTTC. Amino acid sequence: CAISVGTGAGYTF.

The chain uses TRBV27 and TRBJ1-2; a weak D match, TRBD1 (5 bases). Germline CDR1 reads MNHEY; CDR2 reads SMNVEV (reference sequence). The CDR3 has 14 amino acids. The V end lost 2 bases, the J end lost 8 bases, and 15 bases lay between the germline ends. CDR3 in DNA: TGTGCCAGCAGTTTACAGGGTTCGAGAGGGGGCTACACCTTC. Its translation is CASSLQGSRGGYTF.

The V gene is TRBV9, the J gene TRBJ2-2; D may be TRBD1 or TRBD2 (5 bases each). The V end was cut by 2 bases, the J end by 3 bases, with 11 bases between. The CDR3 has 15 residues. Germline V lookup: CDR1 SGDLS, CDR2 YYNGEE. The CDR3, as DNA: TGTGCCAGCAGCGTCGACGTGGGACACACCGGGGAGCTGTTTTTT. Translating gives CASSVDVGHTGELFF.

This clone has only a few counts. The chain carries TRBV10-2 and TRBJ2-1; 9 nucleotides match TRBD2. This CDR3 is 15 amino acids long. J gave up 13 bases and V 3 bases, and 13 bases lay outside the gene matches. Per the germline V gene, CDR1 is WSHSY and CDR2 is SAAADI. The CDR3 reads CASSEASSGRNLQFF. In DNA form, the CDR3 reads TGCGCCAGCAGTGAAGCTTCCAGCGGGAGGAACCTCCAGTTCTTC.

The rearrangement uses TRBV27 and TRBJ2-1; 7 bases are a match to TRBD1. CDR1 and CDR2 (germline): MNHEY, SMNVEV (reference sequence). There are 13 residues in the CDR3. The V gene end was trimmed by 8 bases and the J gene end by 6 bases; junction bases not matched to a gene: 7. CDR3 region: CASGPGTVNEQFF. DNA for the CDR3: TGTGCCAGCGGTCCCGGGACAGTCAATGAGCAGTTCTTC.

V usage is TRBV5-8 and J usage is TRBJ1-6; D unclear. CDR1 and CDR2 from the germline V gene are SGHTS and YDEGEE. This CDR3 is built from 13 residues. V lost 3 bases and J 7 bases, leaving 8 bases between the germline ends. The CDR3 is CASSSSLNSPLHF. Here the CDR3 DNA reads TGTGCCAGCAGCTCGAGTCTAAATTCACCCCTCCACTTT.

This chain links TRBV5-1 with TRBJ1-5, with a possible D match to TRBD1 (6 bases). Germline V CDR1 and CDR2: SGHRS, YFSETQ. Trimming took 4 bases from V and 4 from J, leaving 15 bases between them. The CDR3 runs to 15 residues. CDR3 sequence: CASSPGPGENQPQHF. The CDR3 DNA sequence: TGCGCCAGCAGCCCGGGGCCAGGGGAGAATCAGCCCCAGCATTTT.

The V call is TRBV3-1 (or the pseudogene TRBV3-2), the J call TRBJ1-1; no firm D call. Germline V CDR1 and CDR2: LGHDT, YNNKEL (reference sequence). CDR3 length equals 13 residues. V dropped 3 bases and J dropped 1 base, with 6 bases sitting between them. This CDR3 is CASSHGTNTEAFF. CDR3 sequence (DNA): TGTGCCAGCAGCCATGGAACGAACACTGAAGCTTTCTTT.

The rearrangement joins TRBV28 to TRBJ2-1; TRBD2 agrees at 9 bases. This CDR3 contains 15 residues. Germline values: CDR1 MDHEN, CDR2 SYDVKM. V was pared by 8 bases and J by 5 bases, with 10 bases of the junction left unmatched. CDR3 residues: CASSEGLAGNNEQFF. The CDR3 DNA reads as TGTGCCAGCTCCGAAGGGCTAGCGGGGAACAATGAGCAGTTCTTC.

This chain joins TRBV4-3 and TRBJ2-1; D not certain. Trimming cost V 0 bases and J 3 bases, with 6 bases left between them. Germline CDR1 LGHNA, CDR2 YSLEER. The CDR3 extends over 14 amino acids. CDR3 nucleotides: TGCGCCAGCAGCCAAGATCTGGGCTACAATGAGCAGTTCTTC. It yields the protein CASSQDLGYNEQFF.

The rearrangement links TRBV11-2 to TRBJ2-3; no definite D call. Germline lookup yields CDR1 SGHAT and CDR2 FQNNGV. CDR3 size: 12 residues. Trimming removed 3 bases from V and 6 bases from J, with 7 bases in between. The CDR3 DNA reads as TGTGCCAGCAGCTTCTCGGCTGATACGCAGTATTTT. This encodes CASSFSADTQYF.

There are a few counts of this clone. The chain employs TRBV18 and TRBJ2-7; 13 positions match TRBD2. Germline V gene lookup returns CDR1 KGHSH and CDR2 LQKENI. V trimming: 2 bases; J trimming: 6 bases; junction bases outside the gene matches: 1. CDR3 length: 14 amino acids. CDR3 sequence reads: CASSPGLAGVEQYF. CDR3 nucleotides: TGTGCCAGCTCACCAGGACTAGCGGGAGTCGAGCAGTACTTC.